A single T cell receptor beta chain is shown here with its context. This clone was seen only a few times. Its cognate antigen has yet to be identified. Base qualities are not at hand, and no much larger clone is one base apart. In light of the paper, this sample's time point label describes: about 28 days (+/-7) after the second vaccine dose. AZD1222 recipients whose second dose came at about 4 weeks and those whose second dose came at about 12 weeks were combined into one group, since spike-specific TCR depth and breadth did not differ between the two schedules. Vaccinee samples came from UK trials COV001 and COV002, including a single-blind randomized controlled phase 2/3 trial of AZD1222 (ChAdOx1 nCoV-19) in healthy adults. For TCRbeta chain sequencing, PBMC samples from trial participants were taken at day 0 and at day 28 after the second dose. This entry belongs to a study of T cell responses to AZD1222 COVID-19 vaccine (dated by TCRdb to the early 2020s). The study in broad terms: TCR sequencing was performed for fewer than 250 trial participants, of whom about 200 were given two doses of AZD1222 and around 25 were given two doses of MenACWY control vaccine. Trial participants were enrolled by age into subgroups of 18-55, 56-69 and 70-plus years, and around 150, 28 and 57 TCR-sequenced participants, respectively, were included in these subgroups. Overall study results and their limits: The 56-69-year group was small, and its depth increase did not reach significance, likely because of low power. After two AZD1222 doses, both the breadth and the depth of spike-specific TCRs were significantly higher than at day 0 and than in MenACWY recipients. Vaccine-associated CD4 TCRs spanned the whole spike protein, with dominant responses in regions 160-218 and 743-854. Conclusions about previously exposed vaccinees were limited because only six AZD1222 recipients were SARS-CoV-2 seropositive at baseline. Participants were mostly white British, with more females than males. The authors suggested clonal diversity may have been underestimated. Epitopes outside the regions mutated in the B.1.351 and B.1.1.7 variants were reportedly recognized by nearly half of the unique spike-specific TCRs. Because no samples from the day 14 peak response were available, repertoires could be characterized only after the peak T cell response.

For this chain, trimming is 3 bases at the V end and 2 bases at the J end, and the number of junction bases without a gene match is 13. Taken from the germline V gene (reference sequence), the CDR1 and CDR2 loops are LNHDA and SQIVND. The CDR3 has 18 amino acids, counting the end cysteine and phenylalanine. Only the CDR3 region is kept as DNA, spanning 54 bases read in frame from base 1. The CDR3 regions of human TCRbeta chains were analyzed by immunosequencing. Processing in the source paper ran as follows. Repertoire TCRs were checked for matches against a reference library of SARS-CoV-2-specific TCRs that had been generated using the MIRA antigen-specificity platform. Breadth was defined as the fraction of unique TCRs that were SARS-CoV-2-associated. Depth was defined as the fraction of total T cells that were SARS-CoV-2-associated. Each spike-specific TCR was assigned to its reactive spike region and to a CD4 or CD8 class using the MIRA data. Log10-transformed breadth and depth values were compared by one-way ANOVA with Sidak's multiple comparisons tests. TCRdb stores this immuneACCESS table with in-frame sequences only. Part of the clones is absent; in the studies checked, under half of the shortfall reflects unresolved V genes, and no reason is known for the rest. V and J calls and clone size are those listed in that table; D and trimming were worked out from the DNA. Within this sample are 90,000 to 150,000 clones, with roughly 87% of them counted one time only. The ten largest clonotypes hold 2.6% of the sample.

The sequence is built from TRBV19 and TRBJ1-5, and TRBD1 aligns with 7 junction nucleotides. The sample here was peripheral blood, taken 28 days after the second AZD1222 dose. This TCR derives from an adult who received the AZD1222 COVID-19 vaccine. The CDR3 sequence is CASSMAGTAYLGNQPQHF. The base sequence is TGTGCCAGTAGTATGGCCGGGACAGCGTATTTGGGCAATCAGCCCCAGCATTTT.